The 9 T cell receptor beta chains in this list originate from one sample, sequenced in a study of beta chain features in type 1 diabetes. Broader study findings: Patients with Type 1 diabetes showed moderately but significantly shorter TCRB CDR3s in all four CD4+ subsets.

For these TCRs, the target antigens are not known. Expressed TCRB transcripts were sequenced because the isolated RNA had all been reverse transcribed beforehand. The protocol was immunoSEQ multiplex PCR, while the TCRdb copy is restricted to in-frame clones and leaves out a portion. The sample holds roughly 220,000 clones, roughly 17% seen once. What was sequenced was naive CD4+ T cells from blood. The origin of the receptors is a man in his thirties or forties with type 1 diabetes.

This chain joins TRBV18 and TRBJ2-5; D unresolved. The CDR3 is made up of 14 amino acids. V lost 2 bases to trimming and J lost 3 bases, with 10 bases between them. Germline CDR1 and CDR2: KGHSH and LQKENI. CDR3 in DNA: TGTGCCAGCTCACCAAGCAACAGTAAAGAGACCCAGTACTTC. Amino acids: CASSPSNSKETQYF. The variable domain in full, with the rest retrieved from reference TRBV18 and TRBJ2-5, is NAGVMQNPRHLVRRRGQEARLRCSPMKGHSHVYWYRQLPEEGLKFMVYLQKENIIDESGMPKERFSAEFPKEGPSILRIQQVVRGDSAAYFCASSPSNSKETQYFGPGTRLLVL.

In this sample, this clone turned up a few times. The chain employs TRBV27 and TRBJ2-1, with 8 bases aligning to TRBD1. V shed 3 bases, J shed 4 bases, and the junction held 2 bases outside the gene matches. Germline CDR1 MNHEY, CDR2 SMNVEV (reference sequence). The CDR3 spans 14 residues. The CDR3 loop reads CASSLGQVYNEQFF. The CDR3 nucleotides read TGTGCCAGCAGTTTGGGACAGGTATACAATGAGCAGTTCTTC.

This clone was observed a few times. V gene TRBV5-1 combines with J gene TRBJ2-3; a possible D gene is TRBD2 (6 bases). Germline CDR1 is SGHRS and CDR2 is YFSETQ. Trimming removed 2 bases from V and 8 bases from J, with 12 bases in between. The CDR3 is 13 amino acids. CDR3 in amino acids: CASSLPERATQYF. CDR3 bases: TGCGCCAGCAGCTTACCAGAGCGGGCTACGCAGTATTTT.

The CDR3 reads CASSQDWSGRDTQYF. The CDR3 DNA reads TGCGCCAGCAGCCAAGATTGGAGCGGGAGGGATACGCAGTATTTT. This chain uses TRBV4-3 with TRBJ2-3, with TRBD2 identical over 9 bases. Germline lookup yields CDR1 LGHNA and CDR2 YSLEER. The CDR3 runs to 15 residues. Trimming at V came to 0 bases and at J to 6 bases, leaving 4 bases not matched to a gene.

This chain connects TRBV9 to TRBJ2-7, with 7 bases fitting TRBD2. Germline V gene data show CDR1 as SGDLS and CDR2 as YYNGEE. This CDR3 is 14 amino acids long. Trimming at V came to 3 bases and at J to 3 bases, leaving 6 bases not matched to a gene. CDR3 sequence (DNA): TGTGCCAGCAGCGCTCGACTAGCTGGCTACGAGCAGTACTTC. This encodes CASSARLAGYEQYF.

The V call is TRBV29-1, the J call TRBJ2-3; 11 positions agree with TRBD2. CDR1 and CDR2 (germline): SQVTM, ANQGSEA. The CDR3 sequence is 13 residues long. V shed 6 bases, J shed 3 bases, and the junction held 2 bases outside the gene matches. The CDR3, as DNA: TGCAGCGTGGGACTAGCGGTAACAGATACGCAGTATTTT. Its translation: CSVGLAVTDTQYF.

The chain employs TRBV4-1 and TRBJ1-5, with 7 bases lining up with TRBD1. CDR1 MGHRA and CDR2 YSYEKL come from the germline V gene. There are 16 residues in the CDR3. V lost 5 bases and J lost 2; bases outside the gene matches: 9. The CDR3: CASSTLDRRGNQPQHF. The CDR3 DNA reads TGCGCCAGCAGCACTTTGGACAGGAGGGGCAATCAGCCCCAGCATTTT.

This clone has a handful of counts. CDR3 loop: CASSQRKGTSGSSYNEQFF. CDR3 in DNA: TGCGCCAGCAGCCAGAGAAAAGGGACTAGCGGGAGCTCCTACAATGAGCAGTTCTTC. The chain recombines TRBV4-3 with TRBJ2-1; 14 nucleotides line up with TRBD2. V shed 3 bases and J 0 bases; nucleotides not matched to a gene: 7. The CDR3 sequence is 19 residues long. CDR1 and CDR2 (germline): LGHNA, YSLEER.

This clone was seen more than once but under ten times. This sequence joins TRBV5-1 and TRBJ2-1, with 11 bases identical to TRBD2. V was pared by 4 bases and J by 2 bases, with 5 bases of the junction left unmatched. There are 16 residues in the CDR3. The germline gives CDR1 SGHRS, CDR2 YFSETQ. The CDR3 DNA reads as TGCGCCAGCAGCATCGCACTAGCGGGAGCCTACAATGAGCAGTTCTTC. Its protein product is CASSIALAGAYNEQFF. Based on the CDR3 plus reference TRBV5-1 and TRBJ2-1, the full variable domain is KAGVTQTPRYLIKTRGQQVTLSCSPISGHRSVSWYQQTPGQGLQFLFEYFSETQRNKGNFPGRFSGRQFSNSRSEMNVSTLELGDSALYLCASSIALAGAYNEQFFGPGTRLTVL.